The 4 T cell receptor beta chains in this list originate from one sample, sequenced in a study of blood T cells in healthy people across ages. The second PCR ran 7 to 11 cycles with a sample-barcoded 5' primer and J-beta primers. A single record per CDR3 protein comes from TCRdb applying MiXCR to the 5' RACE reads. The sample holds some 700,000 distinct CDR3 sequences; roughly 41% are singletons and the top ten take 20%. The sequencing input was blood. Source of these receptors: a woman aged 55-70 years in good health.

This clonotype was found a few times. CDR3: CASSLGVSRGQYEQYF. CDR3 coding DNA: TGTGCCAGCAGCTTAGGGGTGTCCCGAGGCCAATACGAGCAGTACTTC. V usage is TRBV7-2 and J usage is TRBJ2-7; D is ambiguous. The CDR3 extends over 16 amino acids. Germline V gene data show CDR1 as SGHTA and CDR2 as FQGNSA. Trimming shortened V by 1 base and J by 4 bases, and 17 bases separated the two germline ends.

The chain links TRBV7-9 to TRBJ2-1; a possible D gene is TRBD1 (6 bases). Germline V gene lookup returns CDR1 SEHNR and CDR2 FQNEAQ (reference sequence). V was clipped by 5 bases and J by 9 bases, with 17 bases between them. The CDR3 has 14 residues. The CDR3: CASSVGGQRFEQFF. The CDR3 coding sequence is TGTGCCAGCAGCGTAGGAGGACAGCGATTTGAGCAGTTCTTC. The full variable domain, rest sourced from reference TRBV7-9 and TRBJ2-1, is DTGVSQNPRHKITKRGQNVTFRCDPISEHNRLYWYRQTLGQGPEFLTYFQNEAQLEKSRLLSDRFSAERPKGSFSTLEIQRTEQGDSAMYLCASSVGGQRFEQFFGPGTRLTVL.

The genes are TRBV7-3 and TRBJ2-3, with D possibly TRBD2 on 6 matching bases. Germline V gene lookup returns CDR1 SGHTA and CDR2 FQGTGA. V lost 3 bases and J 1 base, leaving 11 bases between the germline ends. This CDR3 has 15 amino acids. The CDR3 loop reads CASSFSAGRTDTQYF. The CDR3 DNA sequence: TGTGCCAGCAGCTTCTCCGCGGGGCGCACAGATACGCAGTATTTT.

The V gene is TRBV5-6, the J gene TRBJ1-5; 8 bases map to TRBD1. The germline V gene encodes CDR1 SGHDT and CDR2 YYEEEE. The J segment lost 0 bases and the V segment lost 4 bases, leaving 3 bases of the junction unmatched. The CDR3 is 15 residues long. Here the CDR3 reads CASSKGQVSNQPQHF. The CDR3 DNA reads as TGTGCCAGCAGCAAGGGACAGGTTAGCAATCAGCCCCAGCATTTT.